These T cell receptor beta chains were read from a single sample in a study of radiotherapy plus CTLA-4 blockade in lung cancer. TCRdb's copy holds only in-frame clones and misses some; the assay was immunoSEQ multiplex PCR. The sample lists nearly 95,000 clones; about four fifths were seen once. The sequenced sample was peripheral blood, obtained from a patient treated with radiotherapy plus ipilimumab. The receptors shown here come from a human donor with non-small cell lung cancer that progressed on radiotherapy plus ipilimumab. CDR3s include the opening cysteine and the closing phenylalanine or tryptophan. A D gene is named only where the DNA matches it firmly. Clone size is not always given. Where it is, it says once, few, many or a class for expanded clones.

V gene,J gene,CDR3 length,D gene,clone size,CDR3 DNA,CDR3 protein
TRBV6-1,TRBJ1-1,14,-,-,TGTGCCAGCAGGCTGACCAAGACGATCACTGAAGCTTTCTTT,CASRLTKTITEAFF
TRBV11-2,TRBJ2-2,15,-,-,TGTGCCAGCAGCTTGGGTCGTTGGGCCACCGGGGAGCTGTTTTTT,CASSLGRWATGELFF
TRBV5-6,TRBJ1-1,13,-,-,TGTGCCAGCAGCTTGGATGTGGGCACTGAAGCTTTCTTT,CASSLDVGTEAFF
TRBV2,TRBJ2-2,16,-,-,TGTGCCAGCTGCACCGGGAGACGGCCGAACACCGGGGAGCTGTTTTTT,CASCTGRRPNTGELFF
TRBV4-2,TRBJ1-4,16,TRBD1,-,TGTGCCAGCAGCCAAGGGACAGGGGGTGGGAATGAAAAACTGTTTTTT,CASSQGTGGGNEKLFF
TRBV5-6,TRBJ2-3,16,TRBD2,once,TGTGCCAGCAGCTTGCTAGCGGGAAGGGGCACAGATACGCAGTATTTT,CASSLLAGRGTDTQYF
TRBV5-4,TRBJ2-7,15,TRBD1,once,TGTGCCAGCAGCCCGGGGACAGCCCCTACCTACGAGCAGTACTTC,CASSPGTAPTYEQYF
TRBV11-2,TRBJ2-7,16,TRBD2,-,TGTGCCAGCAGGGGGCCGGGGACTAGCGGGTCCTACGAGCAGTACTTC,CASRGPGTSGSYEQYF
TRBV7-2,TRBJ2-7,15,TRBD2,few,TGTGCCAGCAGCTTAGTGGGGGGGAAAGAGTACGAGCAGTACTTC,CASSLVGGKEYEQYF
TRBV29-1,TRBJ1-5,14,-,-,TGCAGCGTTGTGGGGGGGGCTGGCAATCAGCCCCAGCATTTT,CSVVGGAGNQPQHF
TRBV27,TRBJ2-2,15,-,-,TGTGCCAGCAGGATTAACAGGGAGCGCACCGGGGAGCTGTTTTTT,CASRINRERTGELFF
TRBV27,TRBJ2-3,15,-,few,TGTGCCAGCAGTCCCCGGACTCTCCACACAGATACGCAGTATTTT,CASSPRTLHTDTQYF
TRBV19,TRBJ1-1,17,-,-,TGTGCCAGTAGTATATCACCCAACTCGATCGGAGACACTGAAGCTTTCTTT,CASSISPNSIGDTEAFF
TRBV19,TRBJ1-4,15,-,-,TGTGCCAGTAGTATGGTTGGATCCTTGGGGGAAAAACTGTTTTTT,CASSMVGSLGEKLFF
TRBV6-5,TRBJ2-1,16,TRBD2,-,TGTGCCAGCAGTTACTCAGGACTAGCGGGAGGCTATGAGCAGTTCTTC,CASSYSGLAGGYEQFF
TRBV27,TRBJ2-6,14,TRBD1,-,TGTGCCAGCAGTACCGGGACAGGGGATCCGCGGCAGACTTTC,CASSTGTGDPRQTF
TRBV5-4,TRBJ1-4,15,TRBD1,-,TGTGCCAGCAGCTCCCGTGACAGGGCGAATGAAAAACTGTTTTTT,CASSSRDRANEKLFF
TRBV28,TRBJ1-2,16,TRBD1,-,TGTGCCAGCAGTCCCCCCCGGACAGGACGGGGCTATGGCTACACCTTC,CASSPPRTGRGYGYTF
TRBV7-2,TRBJ2-5,16,TRBD2,-,TGTGCCAGCAGCCTGTTCGGACTAGCGGTTCAAGAGACCCAGTACTTC,CASSLFGLAVQETQYF
TRBV19,TRBJ1-4,14,-,-,TGTGCCAGTAGTCTTGACAGCTTTAATGAAAAACTGTTTTTT,CASSLDSFNEKLFF
TRBV18,TRBJ2-7,14,-,-,TGTGCCAGCTCACCTCAGGGGTCCCCTTACGAGCAGTACTTC,CASSPQGSPYEQYF
TRBV5-1,TRBJ2-5,14,TRBD1,-,TGCGCCAGCAGCTTGCCGGGACAGGAGGAGTCTCAGTACTTC,CASSLPGQEESQYF
TRBV5-4,TRBJ1-1,14,-,-,TGTGCCAGCAGCTTGGTGGGTAGCAACACTGAAGCTTTCTTT,CASSLVGSNTEAFF
TRBV2,TRBJ1-2,14,-,-,TGTGCCAGCAGTGAAGTGCTGATAAACTATGGCTACACCTTC,CASSEVLINYGYTF
TRBV5-4,TRBJ2-7,16,TRBD1,-,TGTGCCAGCAAGATTGACAGGGGGCTTGTATCGGGCGAGCAGTACTTC,CASKIDRGLVSGEQYF
TRBV7-9,TRBJ1-2,15,TRBD1,few,TGTGCCAGCAGCTTAGGGACAGGCTCTAACTATGGCTACACCTTC,CASSLGTGSNYGYTF
TRBV19,TRBJ2-1,15,TRBD2,-,TGTGCCAGTCACTACGGGACTAGCGGGTACAATGAGCAGTTCTTC,CASHYGTSGYNEQFF
TRBV10-3,TRBJ1-6,15,-,-,TGTGCCATCAGATGGGGGGTTATTTCAAGTTCACCCCTCCACTTT,CAIRWGVISSSPLHF
TRBV2,TRBJ2-5,15,-,-,TGTGCCAGCAGCCCAAGGACCAGGGGAAGGGAGACCCAGTACTTC,CASSPRTRGRETQYF